The clone carrying this T cell receptor beta chain was found many times. Its antigen remains unidentified. The V end was cut by 4 bases, the J end by 0 bases, with 7 bases between. Germline lookup yields CDR1 SQVTM and CDR2 ANQGSEA. The CDR3 extends over 13 amino acids. HTBI primers from iRepertoire and Arm-PCR of CDR3 regions yielded the TCR beta libraries. TCRdb called the multiplex PCR reads again in MiXCR, with one record for every CDR3 protein. The profile shows about 460,000 distinct CDR3 sequences, under 25% of them singletons. Stated time point: persistent/refractory GD, antithyroid drugs over 5 years with positive TRAb. PBMC RNA was the source of the TCR library. The data are from a study of regulatory T cells in long-lasting Graves disease. Study summary: Treatment with antithyroid drugs for over 5 years, together with positive TSH receptor antibodies, meant persistent Graves' disease.

Study observations and caveats: There were preferences for TRBV28, TRBJ1-2 and TRBJ2-5 in persistent disease. Shared public clonotypes totalled 2,741 in persistent patients, compared with about a thousand in new patients. Authors noted too few samples as a limitation.

This sample comprised peripheral blood mononuclear cells (PBMCs), obtained when the disease was refractory, from a patient treated with antithyroid drugs. The V gene is TRBV29-1, the J gene TRBJ1-5; D call uncertain. This sequence was found in a female donor with Graves disease. The DNA for the CDR3 is TGCAGCGTTGCGGCAGCTAGCAATCAGCCCCAGCATTTT. The encoded protein is CSVAAASNQPQHF.